These 30 T cell receptor beta chains share one sample of origin, sequenced in a study of blood T cell repertoires in COVID-19 (dated by TCRdb to about 2020). Libraries were constructed by the immunoSEQ multiplex PCR assay. Held by TCRdb, this immuneACCESS table contains in-frame sequences only and omits some clones. Under half of the omission traces to an unresolved V gene where checked; the cause of the rest is unknown. The sample includes 150,000 to 180,000 clones, with about 85% observed a single time. The ten largest clones capture 0.63% of the sample. Sequencing input: peripheral blood. Receptor source: a man in his 60s with COVID-19, enrolled during active disease.

The CDR3 bases are TGTGCCACCAGTGATCCGAGACAGGCGGAGACCCAGTACTTC. Protein product: CATSDPRQAETQYF. This chain connects TRBV24-1 to TRBJ2-5; tentatively, D is TRBD1 (6 bases). Germline V gene data show CDR1 as KGHDR and CDR2 as SFDVKD. V was clipped by 3 bases and J by 5 bases, with 12 bases between them. The CDR3 runs 14 residues.

This clone has a count of ten or more. CDR3 nucleotides: TGTGCCATCAGTGCCAGGGGCGGAAGCAATCAGCCCCAGCATTTT. Its protein is CAISARGGSNQPQHF. The rearrangement links TRBV10-3 to TRBJ1-5, with a tentative D call TRBD1 (6 bases). The V and J ends lost 4 bases and 1 base respectively, with 11 bases between them. Germline V gene lookup returns CDR1 ENHRY and CDR2 SYGVKD. The CDR3 is made up of 15 amino acids.

The rearrangement joins TRBV3-1 (or the pseudogene TRBV3-2) to TRBJ2-5, with D uncertain. CDR1 is LGHDT and CDR2 is YNNKEL in the germline V gene (reference sequence). This CDR3 is built from 12 residues. The V gene lost 1 base and the J gene lost 5 bases, with 5 bases spanning the gap. The CDR3 is CASSQVVETQYF. The CDR3 nucleotides are TGTGCCAGCAGCCAAGTCGTGGAGACCCAGTACTTC.

The chain couples TRBV7-2 to TRBJ1-4; the match to TRBD1 covers 8 bases. Germline assignment: CDR1 SGHTA and CDR2 FQGNSA. The CDR3 covers 13 residues. Losses at the gene ends were 7 bases for V and 4 bases for J; bases not matched to a gene: 2. The CDR3 sequence is CASNRGNNEKLFF. CDR3 DNA sequence: TGTGCCAGCAACAGGGGGAATAATGAAAAACTGTTTTTT.

This chain uses TRBV6-5 with TRBJ2-7; possibly TRBD1 for D (6 bases). Germline CDR1 reads MNHEY; CDR2 reads SVGAGI. The V end was cut by 8 bases, the J end by 0 bases, with 14 bases between. This CDR3 is built from 14 residues. The CDR3 DNA sequence: TGTGCCAGCGAGTCCCGGACAGCCTCCTACGAGCAGTACTTC. The encoded protein is CASESRTASYEQYF.

The chain uses TRBV7-9 and TRBJ2-5; TRBD1 might be the D (6 bases). V lost 5 bases to trimming and J lost 4 bases, with 14 bases between them. Per the germline V gene, CDR1 is SEHNR and CDR2 is FQNEAQ (reference sequence). CDR3 length: 14 residues. The CDR3 reads CASSEQGFGETQYF. As DNA, the CDR3 is TGTGCCAGCAGCGAACAGGGTTTCGGAGAGACCCAGTACTTC.

The chain links TRBV7-9 to TRBJ2-1; a weak D match, TRBD1 (6 bases). Deletions cut 6 bases from V and 3 bases from J, with 12 bases between. This CDR3 is built from 14 residues. Germline V gene lookup returns CDR1 SEHNR and CDR2 FQNEAQ (reference sequence). CDR3 sequence: CASRYTGNYNEQFF. CDR3 DNA: TGTGCCAGCAGATATACAGGGAACTACAATGAGCAGTTCTTC.

This clone was found a few times. V and J are TRBV4-3 and TRBJ1-4; D unclear. Germline lookup yields CDR1 LGHNA and CDR2 YSLEER. Trimming took off 1 base at V and 7 bases at J, with 13 bases between the two ends. The CDR3 totals 15 residues. CDR3 nucleotide sequence: TGCGCCAGCAGCCAAGTCCTCCAAGCAGGTGAAAAACTGTTTTTT. Translation gives CASSQVLQAGEKLFF.

The chain joins TRBV3-1 (or the pseudogene TRBV3-2) to TRBJ2-7, with TRBD1 matching 7 bases. The germline gives CDR1 LGHDT, CDR2 YNNKEL (reference sequence). This CDR3 region has 22 residues. J was trimmed by 2 bases and V by 1 base; bases with no gene match: 26. The CDR3 bases are TGTGCCAGCAGCCAAGTATTAGACAAGCCCAAAAAAGGGACAGTAAAACCCTACGAGCAGTACTTC. Amino acid sequence: CASSQVLDKPKKGTVKPYEQYF.

This clone was recorded once. The CDR3 reads CASSVLVNTEAFF. The CDR3 DNA reads as TGTGCCAGCAGTGTATTAGTGAACACTGAAGCTTTCTTT. The chain joins TRBV12-3 or TRBV12-4 to TRBJ1-1; unclear D gene. V lost 5 bases to trimming and J lost 0 bases, with 7 bases between them. CDR3 length equals 13 residues.

The V call is TRBV28, the J call TRBJ2-1; 7 bases align to TRBD1. This CDR3 contains 15 residues. With 6 bases clipped from V and 3 bases from J, the junction kept 8 bases outside the gene matches. CDR1 MDHEN and CDR2 SYDVKM come from the germline V gene. The CDR3 reads CASRGTALNYNEQFF. Here the CDR3 DNA reads TGTGCCAGCAGGGGGACAGCCCTTAACTACAATGAGCAGTTCTTC.

This chain links TRBV7-2 with TRBJ2-7; a weak D match, TRBD2 (5 bases). The V gene lost 1 base and the J gene lost 2 bases, with 15 bases spanning the gap. CDR3 length equals 16 residues. CDR1 is SGHTA and CDR2 is FQGNSA in the germline V gene. For the CDR3, the DNA is TGTGCCAGCAGCTTAGAAGTGGGAGCCAGCACCTACGAGCAGTACTTC. It encodes CASSLEVGASTYEQYF. Combining the CDR3 with reference TRBV7-2 and TRBJ2-7 gives the whole variable domain GAGVSQSPSNKVTEKGKDVELRCDPISGHTALYWYRQSLGQGLEFLIYFQGNSAPDKSGLPSDRFSAERTGGSVSTLTIQRTQQEDSAVYLCASSLEVGASTYEQYFGPGTRLTVT.

This clone was recorded once. V usage is TRBV2 and J usage is TRBJ2-7; TRBD2 matches at 16 bases. This CDR3 contains 16 residues. The V segment lost 5 bases and the J segment 4 bases; nucleotides outside the gene matches: 5. The germline CDR1 and CDR2 sequences are SNHLY and FYNNEI. CDR3 in DNA: TGTGCCAGCAGTTCGGGACTAGCGGGAGGGCCATACGAGCAGTACTTC. It yields the protein CASSSGLAGGPYEQYF.

V is TRBV3-1 (or the pseudogene TRBV3-2) and J is TRBJ2-5, with 9 positions matching TRBD2. This CDR3 comprises 16 residues. Per the germline V gene, CDR1 is LGHDT and CDR2 is YNNKEL (reference sequence). V trimming: 1 base; J trimming: 3 bases; junction bases outside the gene matches: 6. The CDR3 DNA reads as TGTGCCAGCAGCCAAGTTAGCGGGGGAATAAAAGAGACCCAGTACTTC. This encodes CASSQVSGGIKETQYF.

The rearrangement links TRBV23-1 to TRBJ1-2, with 9 bases lining up with TRBD1. TRBV23-1 qualifies as an ORF whose function is uncertain. CDR3 length: 15 amino acids. V was clipped by 1 base and J by 8 bases; unmatched bases: 8. Here the CDR3 reads CASSQCPTGGEGYTF. As DNA, the CDR3 is TGCGCCAGCAGTCAATGCCCGACAGGGGGGGAAGGCTACACCTTC.

This clone was seen a single time. This chain joins TRBV19 and TRBJ1-5, with 7 positions matching TRBD1. The CDR3 loop spans 15 amino acids. Looked up from germline, CDR1 is LNHDA and CDR2 is SQIVND (reference sequence). Trimming removed 7 bases from V and 3 bases from J; junction bases left unmatched: 9. This CDR3 reads CASTSQGNDNQPQHF. The CDR3 nucleotides read TGTGCCAGTACCTCACAGGGGAATGACAATCAGCCCCAGCATTTT.

This clone was observed once. The junction does not match germline at one end; this may be a read error. This chain links TRBV6-6 with TRBJ1-5; TRBD1 matches 7 bases. There are 12 residues in the CDR3. Germline V gene sequence: CDR1 MNHNY, CDR2 SVGAGI (reference sequence). The CDR3 coding sequence is TGTGCCAGCAGTTTAGCGTCGGGACAGAGGTATTTT. It encodes CASSLASGQRYF.

V is TRBV3-1 (or the pseudogene TRBV3-2) and J is TRBJ1-2, with D possibly matching TRBD1 (6 bases). This CDR3 spans 17 amino acids. Trimming cost V 1 base and J 8 bases, with 23 bases left between them. CDR1 is LGHDT, CDR2 YNNKEL, per germline (reference sequence). CDR3 sequence: CASSQVFQGQGLYGYTF. CDR3 nucleotide sequence: TGTGCCAGCAGCCAAGTATTTCAGGGTCAGGGGCTTTACGGCTACACCTTC.

This sequence joins TRBV10-3 and TRBJ2-7, with TRBD1 matching 7 bases. The V gene end was trimmed by 6 bases and the J gene end by 5 bases; junction bases not matched to a gene: 13. The length of the CDR3 is 15 residues. The germline V gene has CDR1 ENHRY and CDR2 SYGVKD. CDR3 bases: TGTGCCATCAGGACAACCGGGACAGCGAAGAACGAGCAGTACTTC. Its protein is CAIRTTGTAKNEQYF.

The chain has TRBV27 and TRBJ2-1; tentatively, D is TRBD2 (5 bases). The V gene's germline CDR1 is MNHEY and CDR2 SMNVEV (reference sequence). The V end lost 3 bases, the J end lost 0 bases, and 9 bases lay between the germline ends. CDR3 length: 15 amino acids. The CDR3 is CASSFRESSYNEQFF. The DNA of the CDR3 is TGTGCCAGCAGTTTTCGGGAAAGCTCCTACAATGAGCAGTTCTTC.

V usage is TRBV18 and J usage is TRBJ2-1, with D maybe TRBD1 (5 bases). Between the trimmed V and J ends, which lost 3 bases and 10 bases, there was a span of 10 bases. CDR1 KGHSH and CDR2 LQKENI come from the germline V gene. There are 12 residues in the CDR3. The CDR3 spells CASSPQRTEQFF. The CDR3 DNA is TGTGCCAGCTCACCTCAGAGGACAGAGCAGTTCTTC.

In its sample, this clone was seen a few times. The chain combines TRBV7-3 with TRBJ1-2; 8 bases agree with TRBD1. CDR1 SGHTA and CDR2 FQGTGA come from the germline V gene. The CDR3 sequence is 14 residues long. V shed 4 bases and J 5 bases; nucleotides not matched to a gene: 6. The CDR3 spells CASSSGTGVYGYTF. The DNA of the CDR3 is TGTGCCAGCAGCTCAGGGACAGGAGTATATGGCTACACCTTC.

The V gene is TRBV18, the J gene TRBJ1-2, with D perhaps matching TRBD1 (5 bases). The CDR3 has 14 residues. CDR1 and CDR2 from the germline V gene are KGHSH and LQKENI. V dropped 2 bases and J dropped 6 bases, with 13 bases sitting between them. CDR3 sequence (DNA): TGTGCCAGCTCACCAGCTGCAGGGTCCGATGGCTACACCTTC. It translates to CASSPAAGSDGYTF.

The genes are TRBV5-1 and TRBJ2-5, with TRBD1 as a possible D gene (6 bases). This CDR3 region has 14 residues. Germline V gene data show CDR1 as SGHRS and CDR2 as YFSETQ. V lost 6 bases and J lost 2, with 14 bases in between. The CDR3 loop is CASTRQEVQETQYF. The DNA for the CDR3 is TGCGCCAGCACAAGACAGGAGGTTCAAGAGACCCAGTACTTC.

CDR3: CASSRTGGYQETQYF. The CDR3 nucleotides are TGTGCCAGCAGCCGAACGGGGGGGTACCAAGAGACCCAGTACTTC. The chain uses TRBV14 and TRBJ2-5; 8 nucleotides line up with TRBD2. Looked up from germline, CDR1 is SGHDN and CDR2 is FVKESK. CDR3 length equals 15 residues. The trim removed 4 bases at V and 0 bases at J, leaving 4 bases unmatched.

J is TRBJ2-5 and V is TRBV6-2 or TRBV6-3; 7 bases are shared with TRBD2. Germline loops: CDR1 MNHEY, CDR2 SVGEGT. Trimming cost V 2 bases and J 5 bases; bases outside gene matches: 11. The CDR3 spans 16 residues. The CDR3 reads CASSYPLGGGSETQYF. The CDR3 DNA is TGTGCCAGCAGTTACCCTCTGGGCGGGGGATCGGAGACCCAGTACTTC.

The chain uses TRBV3-1 (or the pseudogene TRBV3-2) and TRBJ1-5; D uncertain. The CDR3 consists of 13 residues. Germline CDR1 LGHDT, CDR2 YNNKEL (reference sequence). Trimming shortened V by 4 bases and J by 4 bases, and 8 bases separated the two germline ends. Written as DNA, the CDR3 is TGTGCCAGCAGCCTCGGGGAGAATCAGCCCCAGCATTTT. Its translation: CASSLGENQPQHF.

The rearrangement uses TRBV18 and TRBJ1-6; perhaps TRBD1 as D (6 bases). Trimming stripped 3 bases from V and 15 bases from J, with 12 bases between. Per the germline V gene, CDR1 is KGHSH and CDR2 is LQKENI. The CDR3 covers 12 residues. The CDR3 loop reads CASSPDSPGLHF. The CDR3 bases are TGTGCCAGCTCACCGGACAGCCCCGGCCTCCACTTT.

The chain uses TRBV16 and TRBJ1-4; the match to TRBD1 covers 10 bases. V lost 7 bases, J lost 8 bases, and 10 bases stayed unmatched. The CDR3 runs to 15 residues. Germline CDR1 reads KGHSY; CDR2 reads FQNENV. This CDR3 reads CASTPHGTGVEKLFF. DNA for the CDR3: TGTGCCAGCACGCCCCATGGGACAGGGGTGGAAAAACTGTTTTTT.

This chain connects TRBV19 to TRBJ1-3, with D tentatively TRBD1 (6 bases). The CDR3 has 15 residues. Germline CDR1 reads LNHDA; CDR2 reads SQIVND (reference sequence). V lost 5 bases, J lost 0 bases, and 11 bases lay in between. Here the CDR3 reads CASSGDRYSGNTIYF. CDR3 DNA sequence: TGTGCCAGTAGTGGTGACAGGTACTCTGGAAACACCATATATTTT.